These T cell receptor beta chains were read from a single sample in a study of CD8+ T cells in alopecia areata. The table came from immunoSEQ multiplex PCR; TCRdb's copy has only in-frame clones and leaves some out. Of more than 110,000 clones listed, 45% to 60% are singletons. The sample consisted of CD8+ T cells sorted from blood, taken at week 4, from a patient treated with tofacitinib. Every receptor here comes from a human donor with alopecia areata. Each CDR3 is given with its conserved first and last residue. D genes are given only for firm matches.

j_gene,d_gene,v_gene,CDR3aa
TRBJ2-7,-,TRBV5-4,CASSYTRGVLYEQYF
TRBJ1-1,-,TRBV5-1,CASSFPDSTEAFF
TRBJ1-5,-,TRBV4-3,CASSQDMGIGNQPQHF
TRBJ2-7,-,TRBV18,CASSQGSLPYEQYF
TRBJ2-5,TRBD1,TRBV13,CASSQDGQGGALETQYF
TRBJ1-6,-,TRBV13,CASSNLGAEGSPLHF
TRBJ1-5,-,TRBV5-8,CASTLDGNQPQHF
TRBJ2-7,TRBD1,TRBV6-5,CASSYDQGAPEQYF
TRBJ1-1,TRBD1,TRBV7-9,CASPRDSFTEAFF
TRBJ1-4,-,TRBV6-6,CASSPTATNEKLFF
TRBJ2-1,-,TRBV6-5,CASSYGPDLGNEQFF
TRBJ2-3,TRBD1,TRBV4-2,CASSQTGGVTDTQYF
TRBJ2-5,-,TRBV29-1,CSVEDGLETQYF
TRBJ2-3,-,TRBV13,CASSPGSSYTQYF
TRBJ2-7,TRBD1,TRBV27,CASRPGTGGYEQYF
TRBJ1-3,-,TRBV30,CAWPQERLSRSGNTIYF
TRBJ2-7,-,TRBV6-5,CASSSDIYEQYF
TRBJ2-1,TRBD1,TRBV13,CASSLVGDSSYNEQFF
TRBJ2-7,TRBD1,TRBV5-4,CASSLGDRGHEQCF
TRBJ1-2,-,TRBV6-5,CASSPIMGYGYTF
TRBJ2-7,-,TRBV2,CASSEGSRTTSPYEQYF
TRBJ1-2,TRBD1,TRBV9,CASRAGTGDGYTF
TRBJ2-2,-,TRBV19,CASSNGELFF
TRBJ2-7,-,TRBV5-6,CASSPPAVWSPYEQYF
TRBJ1-6,-,TRBV10-3,CASEEGLINSPLHF
TRBJ2-4,TRBD2,TRBV4-3,CASSQDREGNIQYF
TRBJ1-1,-,TRBV6-5,CASSYASLNTEAFF
TRBJ1-1,-,TRBV6-6,CASSFREEGVNQAFF
TRBJ2-7,-,TRBV19,CASSGQAVLTTYEQYF
TRBJ1-5,-,TRBV4-1,CASSQDFPGEGNQPQHF
TRBJ2-3,-,TRBV10-1,CASSQGETQYF
TRBJ2-2,-,TRBV7-9,CASSFLPQRTGELFF
TRBJ1-5,-,TRBV4-1,CASSRESSNQPQHF
TRBJ2-7,TRBD2,TRBV14,CASSHGTSGGYEQYF
TRBJ1-1,-,TRBV18,CASSLRIMNTEAFF
TRBJ1-1,-,TRBV4-2,CASSQDRERPEAFF
TRBJ2-1,TRBD1,TRBV25-1,CASSEYMGTGAGNEQFF
TRBJ1-2,-,TRBV29-1,CSVQGSGYTF
TRBJ2-7,-,TRBV30,CAWMADTLSEQYF
TRBJ1-1,TRBD1,TRBV6-5,CASRPTGVNTEAFF
TRBJ1-1,TRBD1,TRBV4-1,CASSQGGQGIITEAFF
TRBJ2-5,-,TRBV4-1,CASSSRDGAQETQYF
TRBJ1-2,TRBD1,TRBV10-2,CASTGQNYGYTF